This entry features one TCR beta chain sequence. What it recognizes is unknown. Germline-derived CDR1 and CDR2 are SQVTM and ANQGSEA. The CDR3 consists of 13 residues. The V end lost 3 bases, the J end lost 0 bases, and 8 bases lay between the germline ends. PCR amplification relied on 60 Vbeta primers (plus 13 Jbeta primers). TCRdb keeps only in-frame clones here, not all; method: immunoSEQ multiplex PCR. Of 49,000 or so clones in the sample, about four fifths are singletons; the top ten hold 2% to 2.5%. The entry originates in a study of cytomegalovirus exposure and HLA in healthy donors. Overall study findings and caveats: Presence/absence analyses supposed approximately even sequencing depth among donors. Later analysis indicated greater clonal expansion among HLA-associated TCR beta chains than among equally common other chains. Rare sequences made up most TCRs, while some public TCRs were found in many donors.

This cohort consisted of healthy bone marrow donors. Material for sequencing was PBMCs. The TCR was taken from a boy younger than 18 in good health and CMV-seropositive. The genes are TRBV29-1 and TRBJ1-2, with D perhaps matching TRBD1 (5 bases). The DNA of the CDR3 is TGCAGCGTTGATGACAGAGCTAACTATGGCTACACCTTC. Its protein is CSVDDRANYGYTF.